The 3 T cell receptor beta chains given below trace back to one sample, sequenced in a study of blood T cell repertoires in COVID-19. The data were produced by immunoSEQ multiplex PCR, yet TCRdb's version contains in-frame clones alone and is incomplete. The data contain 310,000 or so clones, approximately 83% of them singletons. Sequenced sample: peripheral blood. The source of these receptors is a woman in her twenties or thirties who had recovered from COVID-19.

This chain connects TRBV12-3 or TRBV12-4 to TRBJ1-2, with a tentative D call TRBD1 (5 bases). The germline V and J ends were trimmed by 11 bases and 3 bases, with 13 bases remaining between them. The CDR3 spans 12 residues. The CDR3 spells CASSRGYYGYTF. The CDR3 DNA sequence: TGTGCCTCCAGTAGGGGCTACTATGGCTACACCTTC.

The DNA of the CDR3 is TGCGCCAGCAGCTTGGGTAGCATGAACACTGAAGCTTTCTTT. This translates into CASSLGSMNTEAFF. This sequence joins TRBV5-1 and TRBJ1-1; D ambiguous. Per the germline V gene, CDR1 is SGHRS and CDR2 is YFSETQ. The V gene lost 0 bases and the J gene lost 0 bases, with 6 bases spanning the gap. The CDR3 is made up of 14 amino acids.

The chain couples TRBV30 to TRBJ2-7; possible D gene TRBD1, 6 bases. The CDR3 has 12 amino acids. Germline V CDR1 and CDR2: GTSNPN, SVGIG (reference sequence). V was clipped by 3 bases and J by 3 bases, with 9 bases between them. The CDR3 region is CAWREDSYEQYF. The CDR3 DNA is TGTGCCTGGAGAGAGGACAGCTACGAGCAGTACTTC.